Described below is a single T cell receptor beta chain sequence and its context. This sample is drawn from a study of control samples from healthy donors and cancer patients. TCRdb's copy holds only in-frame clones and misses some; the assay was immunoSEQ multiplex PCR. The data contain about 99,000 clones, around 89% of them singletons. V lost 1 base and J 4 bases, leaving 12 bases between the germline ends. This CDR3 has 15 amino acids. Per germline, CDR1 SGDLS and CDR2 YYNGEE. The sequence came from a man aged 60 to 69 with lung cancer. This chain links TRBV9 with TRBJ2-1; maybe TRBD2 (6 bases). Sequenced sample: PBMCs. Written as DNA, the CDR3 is TGTGCCAGCAGCGTATTAAGAGGAGGGTACAATGAGCAGTTCTTC. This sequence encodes CASSVLRGGYNEQFF.